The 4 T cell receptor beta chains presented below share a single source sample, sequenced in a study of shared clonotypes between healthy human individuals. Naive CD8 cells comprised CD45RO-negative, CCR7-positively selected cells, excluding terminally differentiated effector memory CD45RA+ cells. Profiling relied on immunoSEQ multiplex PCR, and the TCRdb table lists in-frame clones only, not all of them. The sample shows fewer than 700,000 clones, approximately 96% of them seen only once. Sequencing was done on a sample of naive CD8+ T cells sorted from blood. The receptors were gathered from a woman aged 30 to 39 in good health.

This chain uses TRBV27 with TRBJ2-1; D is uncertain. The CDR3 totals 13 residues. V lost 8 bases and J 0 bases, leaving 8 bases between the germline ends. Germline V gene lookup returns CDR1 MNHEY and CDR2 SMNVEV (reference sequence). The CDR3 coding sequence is TGTGCCAGCGCTACGGGCTCCTACAATGAGCAGTTCTTC. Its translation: CASATGSYNEQFF.

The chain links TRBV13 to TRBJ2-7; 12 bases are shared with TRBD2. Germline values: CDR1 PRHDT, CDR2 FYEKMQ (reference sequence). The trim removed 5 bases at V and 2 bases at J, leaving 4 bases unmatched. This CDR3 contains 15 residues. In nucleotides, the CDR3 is TGTGCCAGCAGCGAGGGACTAGCGGGTCCCTACGAGCAGTACTTC. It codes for CASSEGLAGPYEQYF. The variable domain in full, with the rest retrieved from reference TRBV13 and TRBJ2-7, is AAGVIQSPRHLIKEKRETATLKCYPIPRHDTVYWYQQGPGQDPQFLISFYEKMQSDKGSIPDRFSAQQFSDYHSELNMSSLELGDSALYFCASSEGLAGPYEQYFGPGTRLTVT.

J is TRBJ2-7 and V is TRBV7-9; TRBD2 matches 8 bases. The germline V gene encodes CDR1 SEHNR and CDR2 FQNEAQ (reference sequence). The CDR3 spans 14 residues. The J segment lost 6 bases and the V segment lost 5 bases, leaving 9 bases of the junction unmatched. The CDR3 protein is CASSSSGTTVEQYF. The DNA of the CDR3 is TGTGCCAGCAGCAGTAGCGGGACGACCGTCGAGCAGTACTTC. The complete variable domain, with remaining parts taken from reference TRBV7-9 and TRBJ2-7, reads DTGVSQNPRHKITKRGQNVTFRCDPISEHNRLYWYRQTLGQGPEFLTYFQNEAQLEKSRLLSDRFSAERPKGSFSTLEIQRTEQGDSAMYLCASSSSGTTVEQYFGPGTRLTVT.

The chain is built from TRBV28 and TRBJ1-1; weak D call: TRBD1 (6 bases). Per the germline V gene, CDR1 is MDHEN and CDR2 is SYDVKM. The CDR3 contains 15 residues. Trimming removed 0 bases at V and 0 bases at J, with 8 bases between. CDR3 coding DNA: TGTGCCAGCAGTTTATGGGCAGGGGTGAACACTGAAGCTTTCTTT. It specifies CASSLWAGVNTEAFF. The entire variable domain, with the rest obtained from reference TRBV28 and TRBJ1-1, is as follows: DVKVTQSSRYLVKRTGEKVFLECVQDMDHENMFWYRQDPGLGLRLIYFSYDVKMKEKGDIPEGYSVSREKKERFSLILESASTNQTSMYLCASSLWAGVNTEAFFGQGTRLTVV.